This TCR beta chain was sequenced in a study of graft-versus-host responses after intestinal transplantation. Across the whole study: Every transplant recipient was induced with anti-thymocyte globulin, then maintained on tacrolimus and steroids for 2 to 3 years.

Some clones are missing from TCRdb's copy, which holds only in-frame ones; the method was immunoSEQ multiplex PCR. This sample yields some 150,000 clones, of which 92% are seen a single time; 0.19% belongs to the top ten. This clone appeared a few times. What it binds is not known. Trimming removed 6 bases from V and 4 bases from J; junction bases left unmatched: 6. CDR1 is LNHDA and CDR2 is SQIVND in the germline V gene (reference sequence). This CDR3 has 15 residues. The clonotype comes from a human donor who received an intestinal transplant. The sequencing used unstimulated CD4+ T cells sorted from spleen or lymph node cells, collected before intestinal transplant. V usage is TRBV19 and J usage is TRBJ1-1, with TRBD1 matching 12 bases. CDR3 protein: CASSPGQGAGTEAFF. The CDR3 nucleotides read TGTGCCAGTAGCCCGGGACAGGGGGCCGGCACTGAAGCTTTCTTT.